This T cell receptor beta chain was profiled in a study of T cell changes during pregnancy in multiple sclerosis. Some clones are missing from TCRdb's copy, which holds only in-frame ones; the method was immunoSEQ multiplex PCR. The repertoire includes tens of thousands of clones, 90% to 95% of them detected once, and roughly 2.5% sits in the top ten. Trimming took 1 base from V and 8 from J; bases not matched to a gene: 14. The CDR3 covers 17 residues. Germline V gene lookup returns CDR1 MGHRA and CDR2 YSYEKL. The sequence was obtained from a female donor with multiple sclerosis, enrolled in a pregnancy study. The sequences come from CD8+ T cells from peripheral blood mononuclear cells, collected after pregnancy. The chain has TRBV4-1 and TRBJ2-1, with 7 bases identical to TRBD2. Here the CDR3 reads CASSQGGGAGVRDEQFF. The CDR3 coding sequence is TGCGCCAGCAGCCAAGGAGGAGGGGCGGGAGTAAGGGATGAGCAGTTCTTC.